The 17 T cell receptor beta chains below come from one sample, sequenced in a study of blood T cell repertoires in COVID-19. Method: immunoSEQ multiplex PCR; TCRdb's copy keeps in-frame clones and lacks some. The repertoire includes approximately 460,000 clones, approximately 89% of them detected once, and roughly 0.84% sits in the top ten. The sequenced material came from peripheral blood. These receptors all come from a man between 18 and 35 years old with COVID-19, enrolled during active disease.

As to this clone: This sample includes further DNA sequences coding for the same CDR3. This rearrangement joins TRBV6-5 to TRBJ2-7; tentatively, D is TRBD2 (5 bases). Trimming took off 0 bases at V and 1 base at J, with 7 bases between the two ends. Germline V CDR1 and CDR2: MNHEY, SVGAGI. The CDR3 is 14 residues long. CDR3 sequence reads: CASSYSRGSYEQYF. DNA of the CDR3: TGTGCCAGCAGTTACTCAAGAGGGTCCTACGAGCAGTACTTC.

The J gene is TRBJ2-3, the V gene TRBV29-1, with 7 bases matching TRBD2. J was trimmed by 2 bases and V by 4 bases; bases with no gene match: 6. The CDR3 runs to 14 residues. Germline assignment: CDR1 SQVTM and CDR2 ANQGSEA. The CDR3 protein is CSVVVAGTTDTQYF. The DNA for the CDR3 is TGCAGCGTTGTGGTAGCGGGTACCACAGATACGCAGTATTTT.

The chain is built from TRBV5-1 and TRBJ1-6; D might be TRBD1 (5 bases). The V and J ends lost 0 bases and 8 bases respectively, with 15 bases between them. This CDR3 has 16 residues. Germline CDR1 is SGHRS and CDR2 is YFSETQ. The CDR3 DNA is TGCGCCAGCAGCTTGGGTTTGGGGGGTTTAGATTCACCCCTCCACTTT. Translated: CASSLGLGGLDSPLHF.

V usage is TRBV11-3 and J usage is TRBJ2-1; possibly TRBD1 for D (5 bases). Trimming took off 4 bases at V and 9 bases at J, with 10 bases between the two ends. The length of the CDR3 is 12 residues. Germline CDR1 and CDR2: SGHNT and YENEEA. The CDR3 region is CASSSYQGEQFF. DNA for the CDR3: TGTGCCAGCAGCTCCTACCAGGGTGAGCAGTTCTTC. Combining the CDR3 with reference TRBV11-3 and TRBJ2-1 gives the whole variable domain EAGVVQSPRYKIIEKKQPVAFWCNPISGHNTLYWYLQNLGQGPELLIRYENEEAVDDSQLPKDRFSAERLKGVDSTLKIQPAELGDSAVYLCASSSYQGEQFFGPGTRLTVL.

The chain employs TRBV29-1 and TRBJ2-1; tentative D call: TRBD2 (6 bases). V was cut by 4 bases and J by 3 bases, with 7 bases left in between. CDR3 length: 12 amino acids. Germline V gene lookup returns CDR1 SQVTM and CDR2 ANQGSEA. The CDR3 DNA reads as TGCAGCGTTGGGCGGGACTACAATGAGCAGTTCTTC. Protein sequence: CSVGRDYNEQFF.

CDR3 nucleotides: TGTGCCAGCTCACCTGATATACATCCAGATACGCAGTATTTT. It translates to CASSPDIHPDTQYF. The chain links TRBV18 to TRBJ2-3; D uncertain. Deletions cut 3 bases from V and 4 bases from J, with 11 bases between. CDR1 is KGHSH, CDR2 LQKENI, per germline. The CDR3 spans 14 residues.

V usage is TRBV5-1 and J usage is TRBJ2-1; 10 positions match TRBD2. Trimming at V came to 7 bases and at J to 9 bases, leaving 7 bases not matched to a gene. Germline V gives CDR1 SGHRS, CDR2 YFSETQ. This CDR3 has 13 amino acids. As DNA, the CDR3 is TGCGCCAGCGGGCTAGCGGGAGTCCCTGAGCAGTTCTTC. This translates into CASGLAGVPEQFF.

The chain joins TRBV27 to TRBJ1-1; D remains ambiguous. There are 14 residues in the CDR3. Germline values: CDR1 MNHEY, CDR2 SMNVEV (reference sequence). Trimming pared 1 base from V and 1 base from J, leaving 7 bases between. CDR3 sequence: CASSLYGENTEAFF. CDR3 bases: TGTGCCAGCAGTTTATACGGGGAGAACACTGAAGCTTTCTTT.

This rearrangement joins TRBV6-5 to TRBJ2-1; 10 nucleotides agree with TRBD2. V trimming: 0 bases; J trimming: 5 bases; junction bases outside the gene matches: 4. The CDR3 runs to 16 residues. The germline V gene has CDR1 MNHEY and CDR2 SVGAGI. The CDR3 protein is CASSYSGSGRDNEQFF. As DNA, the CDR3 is TGTGCCAGCAGTTACTCGGGGAGCGGGAGGGACAATGAGCAGTTCTTC.

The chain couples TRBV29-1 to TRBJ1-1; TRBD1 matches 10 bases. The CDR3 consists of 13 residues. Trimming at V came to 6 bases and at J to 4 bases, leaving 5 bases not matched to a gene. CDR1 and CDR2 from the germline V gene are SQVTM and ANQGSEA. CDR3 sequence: CSVDRGPGTEAFF. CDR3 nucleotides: TGCAGCGTAGACAGGGGGCCGGGCACTGAAGCTTTCTTT.

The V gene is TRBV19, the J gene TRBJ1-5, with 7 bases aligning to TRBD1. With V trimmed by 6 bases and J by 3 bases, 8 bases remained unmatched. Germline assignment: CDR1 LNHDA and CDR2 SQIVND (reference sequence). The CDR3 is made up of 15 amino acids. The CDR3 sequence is CASSLGTADNQPQHF. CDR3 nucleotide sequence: TGTGCCAGTAGCCTCGGGACAGCAGACAATCAGCCCCAGCATTTT.

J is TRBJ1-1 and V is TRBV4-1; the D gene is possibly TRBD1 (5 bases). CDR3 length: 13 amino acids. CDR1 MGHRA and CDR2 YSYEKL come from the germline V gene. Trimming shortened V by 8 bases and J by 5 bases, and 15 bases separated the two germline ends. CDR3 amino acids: CASGSTATTEAFF. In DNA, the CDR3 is TGCGCCAGCGGCTCGACAGCTACTACTGAAGCTTTCTTT.

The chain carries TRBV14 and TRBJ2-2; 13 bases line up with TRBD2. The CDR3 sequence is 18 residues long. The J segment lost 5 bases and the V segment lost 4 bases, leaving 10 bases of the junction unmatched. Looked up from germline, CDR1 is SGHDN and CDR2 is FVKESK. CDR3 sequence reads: CASSRDRGLAGSTGELFF. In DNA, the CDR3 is TGTGCCAGCAGCCGGGACAGGGGACTAGCGGGATCAACCGGGGAGCTGTTTTTT.

CDR3 loop: CAWSMLSDTGELFF. DNA for the CDR3: TGTGCCTGGAGTATGCTATCGGACACCGGGGAGCTGTTTTTT. The chain recombines TRBV30 with TRBJ2-2; D gene unclear. The germline V gene encodes CDR1 GTSNPN and CDR2 SVGIG (reference sequence). The CDR3 consists of 14 residues. V was cut by 2 bases and J by 3 bases, with 10 bases left in between.

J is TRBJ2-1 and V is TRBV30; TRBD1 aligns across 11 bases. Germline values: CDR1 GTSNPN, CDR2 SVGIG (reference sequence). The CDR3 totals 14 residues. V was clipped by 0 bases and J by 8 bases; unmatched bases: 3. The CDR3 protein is CAWSVGQGADEQFF. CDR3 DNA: TGTGCCTGGAGTGTAGGACAGGGGGCGGATGAGCAGTTCTTC.

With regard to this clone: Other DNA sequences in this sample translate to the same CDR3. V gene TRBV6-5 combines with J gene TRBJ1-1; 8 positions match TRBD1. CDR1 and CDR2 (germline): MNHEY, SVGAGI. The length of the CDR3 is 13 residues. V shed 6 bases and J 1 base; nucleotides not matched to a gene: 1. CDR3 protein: CASRGTGNTEAFF. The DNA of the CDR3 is TGTGCCAGCAGGGGGACAGGGAACACTGAAGCTTTCTTT.

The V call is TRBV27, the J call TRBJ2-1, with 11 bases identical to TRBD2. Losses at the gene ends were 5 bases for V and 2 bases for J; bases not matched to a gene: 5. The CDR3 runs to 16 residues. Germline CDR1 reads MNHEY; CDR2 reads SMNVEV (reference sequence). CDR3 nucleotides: TGTGCCAGCAGTCCGGGGACTAGCGGAACCTACAATGAGCAGTTCTTC. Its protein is CASSPGTSGTYNEQFF.